Shown below are 13 T cell receptor beta chains from a single sample sequenced in a study of T cells after yellow fever vaccination. TCRdb independently ran MiXCR on the 5' RACE reads; one entry per CDR3 protein. The sample lists 120,000 or so distinct CDR3 sequences, approximately 14% seen once, with about 42% in the top ten. This specimen was CD8+ T cells sorted from PBMCs, taken 5 days after the yellow fever booster vaccination. The source of these receptors is a man aged 18 to 29 who received the YFV17D yellow fever vaccine.

V and J are TRBV25-1 and TRBJ1-1, with TRBD1 matching 7 bases. Germline CDR1 MGHDK, CDR2 SYGVNS. This CDR3 has 14 amino acids. V shed 3 bases and J 4 bases; nucleotides not matched to a gene: 5. The CDR3 coding sequence is TGTGCCAGCAGTGACCCGAACAGGGGCACTGAAGCTTTCTTT. As protein: CASSDPNRGTEAFF.

The gene calls are TRBV29-1 and TRBJ1-2; D possibly corresponds to TRBD1 (5 bases). Trimming left V 6 bases short and J 0 bases short, with 14 bases between. The CDR3 totals 14 residues. CDR1 is SQVTM, CDR2 ANQGSEA, per germline. CDR3: CSVVTEKTNYGYTF. Here the CDR3 DNA reads TGCAGCGTCGTGACAGAAAAGACTAACTATGGCTACACCTTC.

This clonotype appeared a few times. This sequence joins TRBV12-3 or TRBV12-4 and TRBJ1-4, with a weak D call TRBD1 (5 bases). V was trimmed by 3 bases and J by 7 bases, leaving 6 bases between them. CDR3 length: 12 residues. The CDR3 loop reads CASSFGGEKLFF. In DNA form, the CDR3 reads TGTGCCAGCAGTTTCGGGGGTGAAAAACTGTTTTTT.

This clonotype was detected many times. The rearrangement links TRBV19 to TRBJ2-3, with a possible D match to TRBD2 (5 bases). The CDR3 covers 15 residues. CDR1 LNHDA and CDR2 SQIVND come from the germline V gene (reference sequence). V was shortened by 5 bases and J by 4 bases, with 16 bases between the two germline ends. The CDR3 region is CASSVRLAGADTQYF. The CDR3 DNA is TGTGCCAGTAGTGTGCGACTTGCGGGCGCAGATACGCAGTATTTT.

This clonotype came up a few times. The DNA for the CDR3 is TGCGCCAGCAGCAAACAAGGGGAGACCCAGTACTTC. Protein sequence: CASSKQGETQYF. The chain is built from TRBV4-1 and TRBJ2-5, with unresolved D. The V end lost 5 bases, the J end lost 5 bases, and 9 bases lay between the germline ends. CDR1 is MGHRA and CDR2 is YSYEKL in the germline V gene. This CDR3 spans 12 amino acids.

This chain joins TRBV20-1 and TRBJ2-7; D is unclear. V was clipped by 5 bases and J by 0 bases, with 11 bases between them. Germline V CDR1 and CDR2: DFQATT, SNEGSKA (reference sequence). This CDR3 is 13 amino acids long. CDR3 in DNA: TGCAGTGCTCGCACAAGGAGCTCCTACGAGCAGTACGTC. Its translation is CSARTRSSYEQYV.

The chain employs TRBV7-3 and TRBJ2-3; D call uncertain. The CDR3 sequence is 14 residues long. The germline V and J ends were trimmed by 1 base and 8 bases, with 13 bases remaining between them. CDR1 and CDR2 from the germline V gene are SGHTA and FQGTGA. The CDR3 loop reads CASSLNPLYTTQYF. The CDR3 DNA reads as TGTGCCAGCAGCTTAAACCCATTATATACTACGCAGTATTTT.

This clonotype came up a few times. The gene calls are TRBV4-1 and TRBJ1-5; 7 bases line up with TRBD1. J gave up 6 bases and V 0 bases, and 8 bases lay outside the gene matches. This CDR3 region has 16 residues. Germline V gene sequence: CDR1 MGHRA, CDR2 YSYEKL. The CDR3 sequence is CASSQEGQGGIQPQHF. The CDR3 coding sequence is TGCGCCAGCAGCCAAGAAGGTCAAGGGGGCATTCAGCCCCAGCATTTT.

This clonotype was seen a handful of times. This CDR3 reads CASSTTSGGANEQFF. CDR3 DNA sequence: TGTGCCAGCAGTACAACTAGCGGGGGGGCTAATGAGCAGTTCTTC. The chain joins TRBV27 to TRBJ2-1; the match to TRBD2 covers 13 bases. Unmatched junction bases numbered 5, after V lost 5 bases and J lost 7 bases. Germline CDR1 MNHEY, CDR2 SMNVEV (reference sequence). The CDR3 runs 15 residues.

This clonotype turned up a few times. The chain recombines TRBV29-1 with TRBJ2-1, with 7 bases aligning to TRBD2. CDR3 length: 12 residues. The V gene's germline CDR1 is SQVTM and CDR2 ANQGSEA. Trimming took 3 bases from V and 12 from J; bases not matched to a gene: 8. DNA of the CDR3: TGCAGCGTTGACCCTAACGGGGAGGGGCAGTTCTTC. This translates into CSVDPNGEGQFF.

J is TRBJ2-5 and V is TRBV7-9; the D call may be TRBD1 or TRBD2 (6 bases each). Germline V gene sequence: CDR1 SEHNR, CDR2 FQNEAQ (reference sequence). This CDR3 is built from 14 residues. The ends were cut back, 5 bases at V and 1 base at J, with 11 bases in the middle. The CDR3: CASSTGALQETQYF. CDR3 in DNA: TGTGCCAGCAGCACGGGGGCCCTCCAAGAGACCCAGTACTTC.

This clonotype has more than one count but fewer than ten. The chain combines TRBV3-1 with TRBJ2-5; D call uncertain. CDR1 and CDR2 from the germline V gene are LGHDT and YNNKEL (reference sequence). CDR3 length equals 12 residues. V lost 1 base and J 5 bases, leaving 5 bases between the germline ends. CDR3 sequence: CASSQVYETQYF. The CDR3 nucleotides read TGTGCCAGCAGCCAAGTGTACGAGACCCAGTACTTC.

This clonotype was observed a handful of times. The chain carries TRBV4-3 and TRBJ1-1; TRBD1 agrees at 7 bases. CDR3 length: 17 residues. Germline CDR1 and CDR2: LGHNA and YSLEER. With V trimmed by 0 bases and J by 7 bases, 14 bases remained unmatched. In DNA form, the CDR3 reads TGCGCCAGCAGCCAAGATATCGGGGACAGAGAAGCAAGTGAAGCTTTCTTT. Its protein product is CASSQDIGDREASEAFF.